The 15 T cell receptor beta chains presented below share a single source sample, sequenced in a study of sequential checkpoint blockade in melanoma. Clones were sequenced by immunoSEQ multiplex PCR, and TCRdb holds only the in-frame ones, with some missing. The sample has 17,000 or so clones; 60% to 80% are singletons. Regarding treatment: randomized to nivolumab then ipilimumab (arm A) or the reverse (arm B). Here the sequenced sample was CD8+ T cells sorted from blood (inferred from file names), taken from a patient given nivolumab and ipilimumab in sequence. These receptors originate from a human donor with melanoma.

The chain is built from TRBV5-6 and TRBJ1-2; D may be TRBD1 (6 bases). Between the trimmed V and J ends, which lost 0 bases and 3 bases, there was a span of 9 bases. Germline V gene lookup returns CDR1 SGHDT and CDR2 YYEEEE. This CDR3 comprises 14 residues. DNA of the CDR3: TGTGCCAGCAGCTTGGGAGGGGGTGACTATGGCTACACCTTC. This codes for CASSLGGGDYGYTF. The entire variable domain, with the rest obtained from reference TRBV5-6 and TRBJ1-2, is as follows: DAGVTQSPTHLIKTRGQQVTLRCSPKSGHDTVSWYQQALGQGPQFIFQYYEEEERQRGNFPDRFSGHQFPNYSSELNVNALLLGDSALYLCASSLGGGDYGYTFGSGTRLTVV.

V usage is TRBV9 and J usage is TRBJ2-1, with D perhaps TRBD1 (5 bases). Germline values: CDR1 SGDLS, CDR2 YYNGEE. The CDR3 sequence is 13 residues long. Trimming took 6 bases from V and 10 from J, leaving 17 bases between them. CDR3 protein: CASTLATDTEQFF. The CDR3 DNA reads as TGTGCCAGCACCCTGGCGACGGACACGGAGCAGTTCTTC.

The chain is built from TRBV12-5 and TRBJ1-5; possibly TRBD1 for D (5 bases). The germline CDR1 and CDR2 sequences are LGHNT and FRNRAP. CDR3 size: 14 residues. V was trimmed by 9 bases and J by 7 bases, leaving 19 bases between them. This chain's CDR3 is CASGGAGLGQPQHF. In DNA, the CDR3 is TGTGCTAGCGGGGGTGCGGGTTTAGGCCAGCCCCAGCATTTT.

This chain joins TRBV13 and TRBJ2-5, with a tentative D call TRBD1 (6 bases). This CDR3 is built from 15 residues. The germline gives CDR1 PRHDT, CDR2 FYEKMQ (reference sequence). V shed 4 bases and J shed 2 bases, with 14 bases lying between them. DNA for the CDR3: TGTGCCAGCAGCTCCATCGGGACATCTCAAGAGACCCAGTACTTC. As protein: CASSSIGTSQETQYF.

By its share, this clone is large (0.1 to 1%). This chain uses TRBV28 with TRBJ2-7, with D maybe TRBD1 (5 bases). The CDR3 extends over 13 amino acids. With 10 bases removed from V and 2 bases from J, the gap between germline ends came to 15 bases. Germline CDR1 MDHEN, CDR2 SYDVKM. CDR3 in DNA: TGTGCCACCCAGGGTAGTGACCCCTACGAGCAGTACGTC. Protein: CATQGSDPYEQYV.

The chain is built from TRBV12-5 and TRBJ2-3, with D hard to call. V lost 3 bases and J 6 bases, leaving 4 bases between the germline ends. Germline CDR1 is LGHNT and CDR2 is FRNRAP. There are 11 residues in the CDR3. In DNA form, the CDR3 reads TGTGCTAGTGGTTTCAGGGATACGCAGTATTTT. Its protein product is CASGFRDTQYF. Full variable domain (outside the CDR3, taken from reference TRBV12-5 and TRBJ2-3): DARVTQTPRHKVTEMGQEVTMRCQPILGHNTVFWYRQTMMQGLELLAYFRNRAPLDDSGMPKDRFSAEMPDATLATLKIQPSEPRDSAVYFCASGFRDTQYFGPGTRLTVL.

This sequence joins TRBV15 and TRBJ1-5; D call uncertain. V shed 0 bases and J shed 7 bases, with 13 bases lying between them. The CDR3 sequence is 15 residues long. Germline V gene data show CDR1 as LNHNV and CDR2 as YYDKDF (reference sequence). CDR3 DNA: TGTGCCACCAGCAGAGAGGTAGGAGGGTACCAGCCCCAGCATTTT. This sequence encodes CATSREVGGYQPQHF. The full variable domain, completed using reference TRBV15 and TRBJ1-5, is DAMVIQNPRYQVTQFGKPVTLSCSQTLNHNVMYWYQQKSSQAPKLLFHYYDKDFNNEADTPDNFQSRRPNTSFCFLDIRSPGLGDTAMYLCATSREVGGYQPQHFGDGTRLSIL.

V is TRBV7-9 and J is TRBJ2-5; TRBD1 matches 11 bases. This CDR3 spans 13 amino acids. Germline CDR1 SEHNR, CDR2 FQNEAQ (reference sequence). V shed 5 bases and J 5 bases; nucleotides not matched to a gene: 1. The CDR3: CASSRDRGETQYF. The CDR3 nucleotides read TGTGCCAGCAGCCGGGACAGGGGGGAGACCCAGTACTTC.

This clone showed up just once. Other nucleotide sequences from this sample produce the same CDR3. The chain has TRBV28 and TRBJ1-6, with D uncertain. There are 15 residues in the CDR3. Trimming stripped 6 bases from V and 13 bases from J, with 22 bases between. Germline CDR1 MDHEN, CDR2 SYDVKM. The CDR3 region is CASSRWGEAESPLHF. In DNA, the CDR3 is TGTGCCAGCAGCCGGTGGGGAGAGGCGGAATCCCCCCTCCACTTT.

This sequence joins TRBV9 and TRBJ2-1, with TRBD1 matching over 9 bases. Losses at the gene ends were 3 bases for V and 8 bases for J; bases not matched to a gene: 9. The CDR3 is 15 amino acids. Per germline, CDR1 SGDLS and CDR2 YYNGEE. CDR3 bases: TGTGCCAGCAGCGGCCGGGACAGGGATTATGATGAGCAGTTCTTC. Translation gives CASSGRDRDYDEQFF.

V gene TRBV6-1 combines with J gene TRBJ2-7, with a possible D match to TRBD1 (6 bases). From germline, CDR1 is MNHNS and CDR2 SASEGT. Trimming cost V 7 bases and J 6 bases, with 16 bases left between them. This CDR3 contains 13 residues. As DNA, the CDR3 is TGTGCCAGCACCGGGGCAGGGGATCCCGAGCAGTACTTC. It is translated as CASTGAGDPEQYF.

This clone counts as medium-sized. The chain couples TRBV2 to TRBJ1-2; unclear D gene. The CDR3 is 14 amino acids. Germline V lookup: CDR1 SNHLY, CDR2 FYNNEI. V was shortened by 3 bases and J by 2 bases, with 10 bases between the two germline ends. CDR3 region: CASSDPAANYGYTF. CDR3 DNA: TGTGCCAGCAGTGATCCGGCGGCCAACTATGGCTACACCTTC.

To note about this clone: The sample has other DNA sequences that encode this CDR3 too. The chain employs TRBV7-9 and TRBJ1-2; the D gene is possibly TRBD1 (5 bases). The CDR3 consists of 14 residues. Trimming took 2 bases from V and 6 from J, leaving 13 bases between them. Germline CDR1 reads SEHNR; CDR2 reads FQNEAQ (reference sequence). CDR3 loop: CASSLPTGGNGYTF. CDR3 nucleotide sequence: TGTGCCAGCAGCTTACCGACGGGGGGGAATGGCTACACCTTC.

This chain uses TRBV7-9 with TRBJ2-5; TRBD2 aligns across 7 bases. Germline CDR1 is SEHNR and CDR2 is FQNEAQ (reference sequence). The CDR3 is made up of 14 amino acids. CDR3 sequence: CAIGRGPNQETQYF. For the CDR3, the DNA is TGTGCTATAGGGAGGGGCCCAAACCAAGAGACCCAGTACTTC.

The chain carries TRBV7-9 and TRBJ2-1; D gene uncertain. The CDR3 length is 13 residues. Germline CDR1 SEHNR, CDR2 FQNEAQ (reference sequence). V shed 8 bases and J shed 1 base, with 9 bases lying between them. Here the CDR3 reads CASSQRSYNEQFF. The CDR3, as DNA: TGTGCCAGCTCTCAGAGGTCCTACAATGAGCAGTTCTTC. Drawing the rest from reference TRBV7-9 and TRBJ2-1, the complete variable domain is DTGVSQNPRHKITKRGQNVTFRCDPISEHNRLYWYRQTLGQGPEFLTYFQNEAQLEKSRLLSDRFSAERPKGSFSTLEIQRTEQGDSAMYLCASSQRSYNEQFFGPGTRLTVL.